A selection of T cell receptor beta chains follows, all from one sample in a study of cytotoxic CD8 clonotypes in ibrutinib-treated CLL. The assay was immunoSEQ multiplex PCR, and TCRdb's table has in-frame clones only and misses some. The repertoire holds some 350,000 clones, with about 64% as singletons. The starting material was PBMCs, obtained after 36 months of ibrutinib treatment. These receptors all stem from a human donor with chronic lymphocytic leukemia. Both conserved end residues are part of each CDR3. The D gene is left open where the match is weak. The size of a clone is reported for some rows only, either as once, few or many, or as a class for expanded clones.

clone_size | j_call | d_call | v_call | cdr3_aa | cdr3_nt
NA | TRBJ2-5 | TRBD2 | TRBV15 | CATSTPSDSGNFQETQYF | TGTGCCACCAGCACCCCAAGCGACAGCGGGAACTTCCAAGAGACCCAGTACTTC
NA | TRBJ2-7 | NA | TRBV6-1 | CASRDYLRGYEQYF | TGTGCCAGCAGGGACTACTTAAGGGGGTACGAGCAGTACTTC
NA | TRBJ2-5 | TRBD1 | TRBV13 | CASSADRVRETQYF | TGTGCCAGCAGCGCCGACAGGGTACGAGAGACCCAGTACTTC
once | TRBJ2-7 | TRBD1 | TRBV7-9 | CASSLDRTGTYEQYF | TGTGCCAGCAGCTTAGATAGGACAGGGACCTACGAGCAGTACTTC
NA | TRBJ1-1 | NA | TRBV5-4 | CASSRGSATEAFF | TGTGCCAGCAGCCGCGGCAGTGCCACTGAAGCTTTCTTT
few | TRBJ2-5 | TRBD2 | TRBV18 | CASRSSGQTQYF | TGTGCCAGCCGGTCTAGCGGACAGACCCAGTACTTC
NA | TRBJ2-7 | NA | TRBV5-4 | CASTPGRDYSYEQYF | TGTGCCAGCACCCCCGGACGGGATTACTCCTACGAGCAGTACTTC
NA | TRBJ2-7 | NA | TRBV11-2 | CASSSYAYEQYF | TGTGCCAGCAGTAGCTACGCCTACGAGCAGTACTTC
NA | TRBJ2-3 | NA | TRBV2 | CASTVAGAKTDTQYF | TGTGCCAGCACAGTTGCGGGCGCAAAGACAGATACGCAGTATTTT
few | TRBJ2-5 | TRBD2 | TRBV4-1 | CASSQGLQRGRQETQYF | TGCGCCAGCAGCCAAGGGCTTCAGCGGGGTAGGCAAGAGACCCAGTACTTC
NA | TRBJ1-1 | TRBD1 | TRBV5-4 | CASSSSLITGVTEAFF | TGTGCCAGCAGCTCATCACTTATAACAGGGGTCACTGAAGCTTTCTTT
NA | TRBJ2-3 | NA | TRBV7-3 | CASSLMQGRGDTQYF | TGTGCCAGCAGCTTAATGCAGGGAAGGGGAGATACGCAGTATTTT
NA | TRBJ2-1 | NA | TRBV9 | CASSVAGEDEQFF | TGTGCCAGCAGCGTCGCAGGGGAGGATGAGCAGTTCTTC
NA | TRBJ1-2 | NA | TRBV6-1 | CASSRQFNYGYTF | TGTGCCAGCAGCAGACAGTTTAACTATGGCTACACCTTC
few | TRBJ1-5 | NA | TRBV18 | CASSPQGGNQPQHF | TGTGCCAGCTCACCACAGGGGGGGAATCAGCCCCAGCATTTT
NA | TRBJ1-5 | NA | TRBV6-1 | CASSFGSFAIEPQHF | TGTGCCAGCAGTTTTGGGTCCTTTGCTATCGAGCCCCAGCATTTT
NA | TRBJ2-7 | NA | TRBV29-1 | CSVGGWGSSYEQYF | TGCAGCGTAGGCGGGTGGGGATCCTCCTACGAGCAGTACTTC
few | TRBJ2-7 | TRBD1 | TRBV5-1 | CASSLRTGPYEQYF | TGCGCCAGCAGCTTGAGGACAGGGCCCTACGAGCAGTACTTC
NA | TRBJ2-7 | NA | TRBV7-5 | CVRSRRRGNYEQYF | TGTGTCAGAAGCCGTCGTCGGGGGAACTACGAGCAGTACTTC
NA | TRBJ2-1 | TRBD1 | TRBV5-1 | CASSPPQGAEEQFF | TGCGCCAGCAGCCCGCCGCAGGGGGCGGAGGAGCAGTTCTTC
NA | TRBJ2-3 | TRBD2 | TRBV4-1 | CASSPQLAGPPDTQYF | TGCGCCAGCAGCCCACAACTAGCGGGGCCGCCAGATACGCAGTATTTT
few | TRBJ1-2 | NA | TRBV10-3 | CAISAPQRGRGYTF | TGTGCCATCAGTGCTCCCCAGAGAGGGAGGGGCTACACCTTC
NA | TRBJ2-1 | TRBD1 | TRBV28 | CASTGRGFWNEQFF | TGTGCGAGCACTGGCAGGGGGTTTTGGAATGAGCAGTTCTTC
NA | TRBJ2-3 | NA | TRBV29-1 | CSVMGGQLYTDTQYF | TGCAGCGTAATGGGGGGGCAACTGTACACAGATACGCAGTATTTT
few | TRBJ2-3 | TRBD2 | TRBV6-5 | CASRLAGPFADTQYF | TGTGCCAGCAGACTAGCGGGACCCTTCGCGGATACGCAGTATTTT
NA | TRBJ2-1 | TRBD1 | TRBV13 | CASSSGQGGEQFF | TGTGCCAGCAGCAGCGGACAGGGCGGTGAGCAGTTCTTC
NA | TRBJ2-3 | NA | TRBV9 | CASSVGQGPPDTQYF | TGTGCCAGCAGCGTTGGCCAAGGGCCCCCAGATACGCAGTATTTT
NA | TRBJ1-5 | NA | TRBV7-3 | CASSRTTHSNQPQHF | TGTGCCAGCAGCCGGACAACGCATAGCAATCAGCCCCAGCATTTT
few | TRBJ2-7 | NA | TRBV21-1 | CASSIRDRVVDYYEQYF | TGTGCCAGCAGCATCCGGGACAGGGTAGTCGACTACTACGAGCAGTACTTC
NA | TRBJ2-5 | TRBD2 | TRBV5-6 | CASSLIGRGEGETQYF | TGTGCCAGCAGCTTGATCGGGAGGGGGGAAGGAGAGACCCAGTACTTC
NA | TRBJ2-7 | TRBD2 | TRBV4-1 | CASSWTSGPYEQYF | TGCGCCAGCAGCTGGACTAGCGGACCATACGAGCAGTACTTC
NA | TRBJ2-7 | TRBD2 | TRBV7-2 | CASSLAGELYEQYF | TGTGCCAGCAGCCTAGCGGGAGAGCTGTACGAGCAGTACTTC
few | TRBJ1-1 | NA | TRBV15 | CATSRDFGAPEAFF | TGTGCCACCAGCAGAGATTTTGGGGCCCCTGAAGCTTTCTTT
NA | TRBJ2-7 | NA | TRBV5-1 | CASSSTLGDEQYF | TGCGCCAGCAGCTCGACTTTGGGTGACGAGCAGTACTTC
NA | TRBJ1-1 | NA | TRBV5-1 | CASSLTAGNTEAFF | TGCGCCAGCAGCTTGACGGCAGGGAACACTGAAGCTTTCTTT
NA | TRBJ1-6 | TRBD1 | TRBV6-5 | CASSTSWTGNSPLHF | TGTGCCAGCAGTACCTCCTGGACAGGGAATTCACCCCTCCACTTT
NA | TRBJ2-7 | NA | TRBV29-1 | CSVESDRPYEQYF | TGCAGCGTTGAGTCCGACAGGCCCTACGAGCAGTACTTC